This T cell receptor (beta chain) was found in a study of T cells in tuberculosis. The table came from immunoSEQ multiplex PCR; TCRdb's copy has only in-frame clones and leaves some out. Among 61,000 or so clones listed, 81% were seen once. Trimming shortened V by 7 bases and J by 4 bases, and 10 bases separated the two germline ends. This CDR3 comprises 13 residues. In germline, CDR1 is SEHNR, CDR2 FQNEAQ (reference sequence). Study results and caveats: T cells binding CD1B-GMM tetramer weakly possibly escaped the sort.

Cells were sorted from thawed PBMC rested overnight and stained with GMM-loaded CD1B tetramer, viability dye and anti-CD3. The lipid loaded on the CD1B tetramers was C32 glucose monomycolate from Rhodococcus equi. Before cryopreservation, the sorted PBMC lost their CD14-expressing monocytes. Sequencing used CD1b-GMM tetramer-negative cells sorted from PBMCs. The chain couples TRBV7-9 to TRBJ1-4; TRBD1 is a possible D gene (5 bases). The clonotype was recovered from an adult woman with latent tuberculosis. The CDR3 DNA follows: TGTGCCAGCACGGGACTGCTTAATGAAAAACTGTTTTTT. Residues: CASTGLLNEKLFF.